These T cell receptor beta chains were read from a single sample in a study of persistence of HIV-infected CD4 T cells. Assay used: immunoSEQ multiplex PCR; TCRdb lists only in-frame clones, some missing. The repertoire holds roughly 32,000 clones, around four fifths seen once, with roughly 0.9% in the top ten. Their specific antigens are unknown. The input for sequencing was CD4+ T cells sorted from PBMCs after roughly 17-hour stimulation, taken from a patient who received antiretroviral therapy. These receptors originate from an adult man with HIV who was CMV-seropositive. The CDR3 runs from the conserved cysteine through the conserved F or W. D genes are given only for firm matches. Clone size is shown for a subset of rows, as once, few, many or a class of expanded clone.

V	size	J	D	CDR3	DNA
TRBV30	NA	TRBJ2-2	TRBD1	CAWARTGVGGELFF	TGTGCCTGGGCCCGGACAGGCGTCGGCGGGGAGCTGTTTTTT
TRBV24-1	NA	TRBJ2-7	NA	CATSDAGSSYEQYF	TGTGCCACCAGTGATGCGGGGTCCTCCTACGAGCAGTACTTC
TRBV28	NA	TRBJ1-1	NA	CASRGVGPTEAFF	TGTGCCAGCCGGGGGGTGGGTCCCACTGAAGCTTTCTTT
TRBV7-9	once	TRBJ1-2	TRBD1	CASSSRDRGSGYTF	TGTGCCAGCAGCAGCCGGGACAGGGGTAGTGGCTACACCTTC
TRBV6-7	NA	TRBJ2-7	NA	CASNPFERAGSYEQYF	TGTGCCAGCAATCCCTTTGAAAGGGCGGGGTCCTACGAGCAGTACTTC
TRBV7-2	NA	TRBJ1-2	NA	CASSLALTDYYGYTF	TGTGCCAGCAGCTTAGCGTTGACGGACTACTATGGCTACACCTTC
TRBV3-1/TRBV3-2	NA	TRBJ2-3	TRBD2	CASSFRTSGRTDTQYF	TGTGCCAGCAGCTTTCGGACTAGCGGACGCACAGATACGCAGTATTTT
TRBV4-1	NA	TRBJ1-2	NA	CASSQDRGMEGYTF	TGCGCCAGCAGCCAAGATCGGGGCATGGAAGGCTACACCTTC
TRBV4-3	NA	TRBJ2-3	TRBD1	CASSQQGAVTTDTQYF	TGCGCCAGCAGCCAGCAGGGGGCAGTTACCACAGATACGCAGTATTTT
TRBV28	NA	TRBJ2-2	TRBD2	CASSSAGANTGELFF	TGTGCCAGCAGTTCGGCGGGGGCGAACACCGGGGAGCTGTTTTTT
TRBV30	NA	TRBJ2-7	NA	CAWSLTAYEQYF	TGTGCCTGGAGTTTGACAGCCTACGAGCAGTACTTC
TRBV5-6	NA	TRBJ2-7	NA	CASSLVGNYEQYF	TGTGCCAGCAGCTTGGTGGGGAACTACGAGCAGTACTTC
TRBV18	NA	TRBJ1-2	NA	CASSPPAGNYGYTF	TGTGCCAGCTCCCCCCCGGCAGGGAACTATGGCTACACCTTC
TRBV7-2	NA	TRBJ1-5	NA	CASSLAFGGSQGNQPQHF	TGTGCCAGCAGCTTAGCATTTGGGGGGAGTCAGGGCAATCAGCCCCAGCATTTT
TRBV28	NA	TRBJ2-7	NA	CASSLRRNEQYF	TGTGCCAGCAGTTTACGGCGGAACGAGCAGTACTTC
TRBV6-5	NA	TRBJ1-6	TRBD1	CASSYGTGGSSPLHF	TGTGCCAGCAGTTACGGGACAGGGGGCAGTTCACCCCTCCACTTT
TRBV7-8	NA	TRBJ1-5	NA	CASSPVGGSNQPQHF	TGTGCCAGCAGCCCCGTAGGCGGGTCCAATCAGCCCCAGCATTTT
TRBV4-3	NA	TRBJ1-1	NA	CASSQSPAGGSSEAFF	TGCGCCAGCAGCCAAAGCCCAGCGGGGGGGTCTTCTGAAGCTTTCTTT
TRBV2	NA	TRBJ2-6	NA	CASSEGSGILSGANVLTF	TGTGCCAGCAGTGAAGGGTCAGGGATTCTGTCTGGGGCCAACGTCCTGACTTTC
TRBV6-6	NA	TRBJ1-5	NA	CASNSGNQPQHF	TGTGCCAGCAATTCAGGCAATCAGCCCCAGCATTTT
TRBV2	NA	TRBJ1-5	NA	CASSGDGNSNQPQHF	TGTGCCAGCAGTGGAGACGGTAATAGCAATCAGCCCCAGCATTTT
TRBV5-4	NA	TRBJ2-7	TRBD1	CASSSGTGSTYEQYF	TGTGCCAGCAGTTCCGGGACAGGTTCGACCTACGAGCAGTACTTC
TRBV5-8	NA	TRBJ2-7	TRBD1	CASRTGGARSPYEQYF	TGTGCCAGCAGGACAGGGGGCGCCCGGAGCCCCTACGAGCAGTACTTC
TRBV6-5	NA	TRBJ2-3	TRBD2	CASSFSGGARDTQYF	TGTGCCAGCAGTTTCTCCGGGGGGGCGAGGGATACGCAGTATTTT